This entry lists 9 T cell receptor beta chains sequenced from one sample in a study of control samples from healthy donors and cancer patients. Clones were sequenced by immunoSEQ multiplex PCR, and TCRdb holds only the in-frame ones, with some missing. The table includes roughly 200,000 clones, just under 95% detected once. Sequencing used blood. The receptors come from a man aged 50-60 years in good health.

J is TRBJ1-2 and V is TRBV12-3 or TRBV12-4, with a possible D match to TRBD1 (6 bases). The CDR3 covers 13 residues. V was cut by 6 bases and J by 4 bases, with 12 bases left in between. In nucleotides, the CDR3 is TGTGCCAGCAGACAACAGGGCTCCTATGGCTACACCTTC. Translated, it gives CASRQQGSYGYTF.

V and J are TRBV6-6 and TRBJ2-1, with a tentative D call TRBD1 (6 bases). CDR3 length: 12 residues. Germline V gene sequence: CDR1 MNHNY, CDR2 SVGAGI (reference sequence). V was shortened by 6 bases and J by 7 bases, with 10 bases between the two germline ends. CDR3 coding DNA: TGTGCCAGCAGCCCTGGACAGAATGAGCAGTTCTTC. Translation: CASSPGQNEQFF.

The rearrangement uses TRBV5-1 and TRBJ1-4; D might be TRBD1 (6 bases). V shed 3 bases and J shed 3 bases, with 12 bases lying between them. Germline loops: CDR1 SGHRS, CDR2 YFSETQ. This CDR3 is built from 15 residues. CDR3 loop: CASSWGGPPNEKLFF. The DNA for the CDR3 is TGCGCCAGCAGCTGGGGGGGGCCCCCTAATGAAAAACTGTTTTTT.

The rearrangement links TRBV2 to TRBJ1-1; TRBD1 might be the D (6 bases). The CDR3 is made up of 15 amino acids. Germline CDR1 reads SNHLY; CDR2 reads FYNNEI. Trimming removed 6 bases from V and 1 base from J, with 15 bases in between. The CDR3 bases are TGTGCCAGCAGAATAGGGACATACGGGAACACTGAAGCTTTCTTT. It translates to CASRIGTYGNTEAFF.

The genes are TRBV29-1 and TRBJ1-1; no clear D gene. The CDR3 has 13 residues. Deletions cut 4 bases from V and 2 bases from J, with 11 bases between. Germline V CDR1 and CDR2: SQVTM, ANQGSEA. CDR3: CSVGGSYNTEAFF. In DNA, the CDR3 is TGCAGCGTTGGGGGAAGTTATAACACTGAAGCTTTCTTT. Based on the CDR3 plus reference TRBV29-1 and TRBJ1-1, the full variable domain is SAVISQKPSRDICQRGTSLTIQCQVDSQVTMMFWYRQQPGQSLTLIATANQGSEATYESGFVIDKFPISRPNLTFSTLTVSNMSPEDSSIYLCSVGGSYNTEAFFGQGTRLTVV.

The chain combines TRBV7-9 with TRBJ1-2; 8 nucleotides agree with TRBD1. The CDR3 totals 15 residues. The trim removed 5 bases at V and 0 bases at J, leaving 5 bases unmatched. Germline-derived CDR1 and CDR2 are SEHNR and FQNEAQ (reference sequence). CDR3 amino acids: CASSRTGFPNYGYTF. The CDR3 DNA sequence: TGTGCCAGCAGCCGGACAGGGTTCCCTAACTATGGCTACACCTTC.

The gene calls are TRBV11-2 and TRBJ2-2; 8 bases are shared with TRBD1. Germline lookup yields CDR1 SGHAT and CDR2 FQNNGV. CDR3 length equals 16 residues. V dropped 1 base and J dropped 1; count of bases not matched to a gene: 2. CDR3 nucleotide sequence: TGTGCCAGCAGCTTAGCCGGACAGGGGAACACCGGGGAGCTGTTTTTT. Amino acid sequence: CASSLAGQGNTGELFF.

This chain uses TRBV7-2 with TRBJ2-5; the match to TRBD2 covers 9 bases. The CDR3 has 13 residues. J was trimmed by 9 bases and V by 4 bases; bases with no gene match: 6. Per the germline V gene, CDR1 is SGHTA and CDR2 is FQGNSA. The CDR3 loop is CASSSSGVEPQYF. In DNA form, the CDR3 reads TGTGCCAGCAGCTCTAGCGGGGTTGAGCCCCAGTACTTC.

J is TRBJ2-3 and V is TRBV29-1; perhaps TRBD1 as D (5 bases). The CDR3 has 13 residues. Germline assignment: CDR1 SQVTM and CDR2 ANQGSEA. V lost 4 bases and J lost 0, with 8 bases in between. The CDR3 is CSVARQSTDTQYF. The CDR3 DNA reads TGCAGCGTTGCTCGACAGAGCACAGATACGCAGTATTTT.